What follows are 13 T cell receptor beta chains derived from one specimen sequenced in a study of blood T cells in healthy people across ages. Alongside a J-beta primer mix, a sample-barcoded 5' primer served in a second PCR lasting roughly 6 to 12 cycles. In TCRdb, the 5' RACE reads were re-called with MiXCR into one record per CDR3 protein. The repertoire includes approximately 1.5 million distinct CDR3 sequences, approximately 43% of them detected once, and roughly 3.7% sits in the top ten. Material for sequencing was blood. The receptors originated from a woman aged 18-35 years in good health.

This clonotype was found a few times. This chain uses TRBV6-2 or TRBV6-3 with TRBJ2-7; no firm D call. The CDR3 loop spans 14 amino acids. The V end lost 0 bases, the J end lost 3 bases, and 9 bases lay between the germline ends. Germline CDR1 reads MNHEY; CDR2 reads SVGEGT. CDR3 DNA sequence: TGTGCCAGCAGTTACTCGGTACAGCACTACGAGCAGTACTTC. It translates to CASSYSVQHYEQYF.

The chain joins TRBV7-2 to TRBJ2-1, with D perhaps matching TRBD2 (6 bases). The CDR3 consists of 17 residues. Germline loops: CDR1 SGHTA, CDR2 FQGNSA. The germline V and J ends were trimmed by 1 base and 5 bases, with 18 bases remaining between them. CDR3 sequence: CASSLGRWIAENNEQFF. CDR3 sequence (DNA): TGTGCCAGCAGCTTAGGCCGTTGGATAGCGGAGAACAATGAGCAGTTCTTC.

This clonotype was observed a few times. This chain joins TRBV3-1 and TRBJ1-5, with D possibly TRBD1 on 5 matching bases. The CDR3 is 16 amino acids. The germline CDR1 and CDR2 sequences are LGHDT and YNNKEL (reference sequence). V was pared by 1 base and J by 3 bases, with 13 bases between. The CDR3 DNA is TGTGCCAGCAGCCAAGTCCCTGGGGACCTCAATCAGCCCCAGCATTTT. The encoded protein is CASSQVPGDLNQPQHF.

CDR3 sequence (DNA): TGCAGCGTTAGCCGGGACAGGGGGCGGGATGAGCAGTTCTTC. Its translation: CSVSRDRGRDEQFF. The chain joins TRBV29-1 to TRBJ2-1, with 12 bases identical to TRBD1. Germline V gene sequence: CDR1 SQVTM, CDR2 ANQGSEA. The V and J ends lost 5 bases and 8 bases, in that order; junction bases with no gene match: 7. This CDR3 is 14 amino acids long.

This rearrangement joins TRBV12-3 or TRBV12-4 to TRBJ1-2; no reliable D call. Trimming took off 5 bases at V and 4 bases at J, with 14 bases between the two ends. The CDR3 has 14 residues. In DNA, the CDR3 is TGTGCCAGCAGTGTGCGCAGATCGCTCTATGGCTACACCTTC. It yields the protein CASSVRRSLYGYTF.

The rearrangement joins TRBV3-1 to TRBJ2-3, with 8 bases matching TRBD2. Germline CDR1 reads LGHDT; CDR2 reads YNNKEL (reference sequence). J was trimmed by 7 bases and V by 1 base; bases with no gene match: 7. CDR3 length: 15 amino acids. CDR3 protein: CASSQALGRAYTQYF. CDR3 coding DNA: TGTGCCAGCAGCCAAGCCCTCGGGAGGGCCTATACGCAGTATTTT.

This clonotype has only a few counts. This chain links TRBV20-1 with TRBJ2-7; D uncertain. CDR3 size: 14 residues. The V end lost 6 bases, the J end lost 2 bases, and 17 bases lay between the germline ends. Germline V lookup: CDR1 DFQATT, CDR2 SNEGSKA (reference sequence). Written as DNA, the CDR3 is TGCAGTGCCCTAGGGCAGATAGCTGCCTACGAGCAGTACTTC. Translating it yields CSALGQIAAYEQYF.

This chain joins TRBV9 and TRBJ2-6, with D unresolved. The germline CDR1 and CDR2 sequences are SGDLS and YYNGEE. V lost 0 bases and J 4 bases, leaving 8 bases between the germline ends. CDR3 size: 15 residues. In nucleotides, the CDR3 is TGTGCCAGCAGCGTAGTCCCGCACGGGGCCAACGTCCTGACTTTC. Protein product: CASSVVPHGANVLTF.

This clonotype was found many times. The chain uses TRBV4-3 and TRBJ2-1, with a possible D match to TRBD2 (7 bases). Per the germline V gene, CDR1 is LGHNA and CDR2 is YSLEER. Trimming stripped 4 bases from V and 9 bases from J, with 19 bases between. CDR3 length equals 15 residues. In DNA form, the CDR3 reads TGCGCCAGCAGCCGAATATGGGGGGGGCACGTTGAGCAGTTCTTC. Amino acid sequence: CASSRIWGGHVEQFF.

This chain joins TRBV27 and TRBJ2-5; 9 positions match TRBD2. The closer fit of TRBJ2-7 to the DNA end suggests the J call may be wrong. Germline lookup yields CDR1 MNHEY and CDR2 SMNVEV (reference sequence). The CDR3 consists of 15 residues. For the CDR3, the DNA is TGTGCCAGCAGTCCCCCTAGCGGGAACCGCTACGAGCAGTACTTC. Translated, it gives CASSPPSGNRYEQYF.

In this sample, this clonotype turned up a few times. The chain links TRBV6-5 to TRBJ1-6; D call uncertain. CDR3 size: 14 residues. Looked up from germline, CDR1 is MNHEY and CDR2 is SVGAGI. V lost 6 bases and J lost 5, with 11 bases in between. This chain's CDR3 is CASSLGQHNSPLHF. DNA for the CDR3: TGTGCCAGCAGCCTTGGGCAGCATAATTCACCCCTCCACTTT.

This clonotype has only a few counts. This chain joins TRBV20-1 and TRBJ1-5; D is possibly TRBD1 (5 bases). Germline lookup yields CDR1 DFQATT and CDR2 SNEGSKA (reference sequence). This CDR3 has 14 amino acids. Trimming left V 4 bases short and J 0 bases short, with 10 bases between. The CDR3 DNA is TGCAGTGCTACAGGGACTTTTAGCAATCAGCCCCAGCATTTT. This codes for CSATGTFSNQPQHF.

The CDR3 region has the DNA TGTGCCATCAGTGAGTCGCTTTACGGGTATGGCTACACCTTC. This sequence encodes CAISESLYGYGYTF. This chain links TRBV10-3 with TRBJ1-2, with unresolved D. Looked up from germline, CDR1 is ENHRY and CDR2 is SYGVKD. Trimming cost V 0 bases and J 5 bases, with 10 bases left between them. This CDR3 is built from 14 residues.